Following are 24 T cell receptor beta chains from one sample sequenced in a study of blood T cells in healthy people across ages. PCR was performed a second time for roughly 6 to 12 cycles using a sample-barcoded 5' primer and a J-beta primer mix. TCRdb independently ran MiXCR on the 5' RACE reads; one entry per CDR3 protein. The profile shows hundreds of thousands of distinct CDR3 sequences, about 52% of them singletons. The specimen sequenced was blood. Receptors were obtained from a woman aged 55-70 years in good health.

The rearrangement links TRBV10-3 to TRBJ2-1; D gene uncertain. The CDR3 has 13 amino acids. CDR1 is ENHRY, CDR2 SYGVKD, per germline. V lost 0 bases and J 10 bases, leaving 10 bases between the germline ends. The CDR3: CAISESVPGEQFF. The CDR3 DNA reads TGTGCCATCAGTGAGTCGGTCCCCGGAGAGCAGTTCTTC.

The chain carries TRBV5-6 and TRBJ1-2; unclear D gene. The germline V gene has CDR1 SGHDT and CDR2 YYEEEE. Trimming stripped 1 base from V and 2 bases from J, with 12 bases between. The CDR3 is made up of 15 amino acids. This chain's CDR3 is CASSLLRVQNYGYTF. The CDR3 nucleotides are TGTGCCAGCAGCTTGCTGAGGGTTCAAAACTATGGCTACACCTTC.

The CDR3 DNA follows: TGCGCCAGCAGCGTGACTAGCGCCAATGAGCAGTTCTTC. This translates into CASSVTSANEQFF. The chain uses TRBV5-1 and TRBJ2-1, with 8 bases lining up with TRBD2. This CDR3 contains 13 residues. The V gene's germline CDR1 is SGHRS and CDR2 YFSETQ. J lost 6 bases, V lost 4 bases, and 3 bases had no gene match.

CDR3 region: CSARDQAGGVHGELFF. The CDR3 nucleotides are TGCAGTGCTAGAGATCAAGCAGGGGGCGTTCACGGGGAGCTGTTTTTT. This sequence joins TRBV20-1 and TRBJ2-2; 8 bases agree with TRBD1. V lost 0 bases to trimming and J lost 7 bases; unmatched junction nucleotides: 10. The CDR3 is 16 residues long. The V gene's germline CDR1 is DFQATT and CDR2 SNEGSKA (reference sequence).

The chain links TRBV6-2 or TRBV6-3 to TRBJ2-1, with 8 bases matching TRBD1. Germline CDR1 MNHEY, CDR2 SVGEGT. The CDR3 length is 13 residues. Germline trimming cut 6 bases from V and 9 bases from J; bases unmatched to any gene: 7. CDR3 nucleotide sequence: TGTGCCAGCAGGCTGACAGGGGTAGGTGAGCAGTTCTTC. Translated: CASRLTGVGEQFF.

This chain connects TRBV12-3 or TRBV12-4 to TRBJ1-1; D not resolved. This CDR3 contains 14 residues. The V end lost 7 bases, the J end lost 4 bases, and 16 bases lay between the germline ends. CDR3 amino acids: CASTPPSSTTEAFF. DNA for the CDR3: TGTGCCAGCACCCCTCCCAGCAGCACCACTGAAGCTTTCTTT.

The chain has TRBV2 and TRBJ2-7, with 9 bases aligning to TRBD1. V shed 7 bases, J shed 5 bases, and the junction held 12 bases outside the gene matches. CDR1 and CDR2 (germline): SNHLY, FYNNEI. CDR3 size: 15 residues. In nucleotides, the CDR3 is TGTGCCAGCACCGGACAGGGGATCAGGGTTAACGAGCAGTACTTC. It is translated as CASTGQGIRVNEQYF.

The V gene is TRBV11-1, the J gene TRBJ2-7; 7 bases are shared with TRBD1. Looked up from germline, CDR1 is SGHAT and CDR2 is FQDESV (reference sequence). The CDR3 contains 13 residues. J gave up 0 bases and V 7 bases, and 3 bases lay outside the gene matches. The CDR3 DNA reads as TGTGCCAGCAACGGGGACAGCTCCTACGAGCAGTACTTC. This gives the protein CASNGDSSYEQYF.

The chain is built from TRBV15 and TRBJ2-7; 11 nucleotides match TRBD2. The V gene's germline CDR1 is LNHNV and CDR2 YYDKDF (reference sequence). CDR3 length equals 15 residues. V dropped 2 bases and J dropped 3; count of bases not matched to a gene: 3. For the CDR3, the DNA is TGTGCCACCAGCAGAACCGGGACTAGCGGCTACGAGCAGTACTTC. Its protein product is CATSRTGTSGYEQYF.

The CDR3 coding sequence is TGTGCCAGCAGTCGGGGCAGTCAAGAGACCCAGTTCTTC. It codes for CASSRGSQETQFF. V usage is TRBV7-3 and J usage is TRBJ2-1, with D perhaps TRBD1 or TRBD2 (5 bases each). CDR1 and CDR2 (germline): SGHTA, FQGTGA. The CDR3 extends over 13 amino acids. Trimming cost V 6 bases and J 13 bases, with 19 bases left between them.

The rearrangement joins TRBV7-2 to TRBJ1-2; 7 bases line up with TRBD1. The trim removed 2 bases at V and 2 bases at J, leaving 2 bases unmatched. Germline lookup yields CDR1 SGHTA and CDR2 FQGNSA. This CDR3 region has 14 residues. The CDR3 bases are TGTGCCAGCAGCTTACAGGGGGGAAACTATGGCTACACCTTC. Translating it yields CASSLQGGNYGYTF.

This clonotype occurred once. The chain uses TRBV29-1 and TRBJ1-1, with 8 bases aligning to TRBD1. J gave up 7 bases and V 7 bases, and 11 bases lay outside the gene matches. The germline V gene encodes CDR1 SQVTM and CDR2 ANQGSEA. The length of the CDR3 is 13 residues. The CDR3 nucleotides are TGCAGCGCCCAGGGGGCACGGATGATTGAAGCTTTCTTT. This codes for CSAQGARMIEAFF. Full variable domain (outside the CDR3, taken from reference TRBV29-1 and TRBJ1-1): SAVISQKPSRDICQRGTSLTIQCQVDSQVTMMFWYRQQPGQSLTLIATANQGSEATYESGFVIDKFPISRPNLTFSTLTVSNMSPEDSSIYLCSAQGARMIEAFFGQGTRLTVV.

CDR3 protein: CASSLHPPQETQYF. CDR3 DNA sequence: TGTGCCAGCAGCCTTCACCCGCCCCAAGAGACCCAGTACTTC. The chain links TRBV28 to TRBJ2-5; no clear D. CDR1 is MDHEN and CDR2 is SYDVKM in the germline V gene. CDR3 length: 14 amino acids. V was cut by 6 bases and J by 1 base, with 12 bases left in between.

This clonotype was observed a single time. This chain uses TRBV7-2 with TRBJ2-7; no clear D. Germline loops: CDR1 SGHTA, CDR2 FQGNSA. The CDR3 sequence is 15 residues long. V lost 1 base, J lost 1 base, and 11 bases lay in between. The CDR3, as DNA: TGTGCCAGCAGCTTAGACCCGACGCGATCCTACGAGCAGTACTTC. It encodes CASSLDPTRSYEQYF.

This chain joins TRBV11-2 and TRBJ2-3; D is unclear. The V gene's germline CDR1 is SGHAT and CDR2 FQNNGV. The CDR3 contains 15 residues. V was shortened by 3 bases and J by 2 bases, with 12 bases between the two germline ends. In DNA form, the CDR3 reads TGTGCCAGCAGCTTTCACTTAGGGTCCACAGATACGCAGTATTTT. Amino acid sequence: CASSFHLGSTDTQYF.

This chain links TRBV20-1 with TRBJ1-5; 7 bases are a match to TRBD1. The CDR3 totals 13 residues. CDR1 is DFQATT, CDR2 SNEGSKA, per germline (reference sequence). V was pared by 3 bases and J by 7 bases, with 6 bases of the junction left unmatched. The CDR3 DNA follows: TGCAGTGCTAGTGGACAGGATCACCAGCCCCAGCATTTT. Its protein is CSASGQDHQPQHF.

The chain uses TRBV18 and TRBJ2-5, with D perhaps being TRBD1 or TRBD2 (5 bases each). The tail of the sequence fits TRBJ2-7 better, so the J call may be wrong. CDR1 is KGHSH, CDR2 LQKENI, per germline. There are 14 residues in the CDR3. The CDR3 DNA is TGTGCCAGCTCACCAGGGACGGTGAACTACGAGCAGTACTTC. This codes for CASSPGTVNYEQYF.

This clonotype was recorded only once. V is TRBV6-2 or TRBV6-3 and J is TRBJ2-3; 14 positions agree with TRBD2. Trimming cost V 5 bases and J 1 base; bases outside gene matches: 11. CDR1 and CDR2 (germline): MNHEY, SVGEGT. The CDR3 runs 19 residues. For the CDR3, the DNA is TGTGCCAGCAGTCCCGCGGGACTAGCGGGAGTGTGGGGCACAGATACGCAGTATTTT. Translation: CASSPAGLAGVWGTDTQYF.

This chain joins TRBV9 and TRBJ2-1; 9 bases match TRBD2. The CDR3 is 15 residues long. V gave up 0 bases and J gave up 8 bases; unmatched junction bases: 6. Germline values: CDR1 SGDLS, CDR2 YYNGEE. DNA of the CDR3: TGTGCCAGCAGCGTAGTAGCGGGAGTTGTCTATGAGCAGTTCTTC. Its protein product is CASSVVAGVVYEQFF.

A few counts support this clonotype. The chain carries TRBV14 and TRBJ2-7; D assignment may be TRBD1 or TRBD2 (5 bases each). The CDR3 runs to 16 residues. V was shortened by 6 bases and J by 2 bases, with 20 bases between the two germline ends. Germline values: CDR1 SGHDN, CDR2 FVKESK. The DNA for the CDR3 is TGTGCCAGCAGTCTCCCGGGACCCCCTTCCCCCTACGAGCAGTACTTC. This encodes CASSLPGPPSPYEQYF.

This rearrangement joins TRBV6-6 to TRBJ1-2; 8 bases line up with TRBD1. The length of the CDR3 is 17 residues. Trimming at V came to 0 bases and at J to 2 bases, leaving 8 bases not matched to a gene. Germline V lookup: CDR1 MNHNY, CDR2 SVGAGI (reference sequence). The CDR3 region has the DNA TGTGCCAGCAGTTACTCGGGAGTACAGGGGGTCAACTATGGCTACACCTTC. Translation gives CASSYSGVQGVNYGYTF.

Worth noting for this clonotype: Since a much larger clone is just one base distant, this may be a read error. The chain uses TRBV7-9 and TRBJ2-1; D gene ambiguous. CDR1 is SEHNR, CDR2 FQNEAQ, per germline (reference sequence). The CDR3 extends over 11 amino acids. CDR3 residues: CTSSTDPKQFF. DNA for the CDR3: TGTACCAGCAGCACAGACCCAAAGCAGTTCTTC.

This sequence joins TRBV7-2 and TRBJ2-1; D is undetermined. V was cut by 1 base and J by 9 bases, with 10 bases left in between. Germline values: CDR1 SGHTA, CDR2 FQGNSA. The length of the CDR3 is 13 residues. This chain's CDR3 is CASSLGSWGEQFF. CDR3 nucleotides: TGTGCCAGCAGCTTAGGCAGCTGGGGTGAGCAGTTCTTC.

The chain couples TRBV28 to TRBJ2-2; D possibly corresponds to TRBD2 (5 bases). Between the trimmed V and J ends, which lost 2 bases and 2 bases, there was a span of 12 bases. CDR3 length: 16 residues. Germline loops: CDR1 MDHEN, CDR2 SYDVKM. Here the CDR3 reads CASSLTIEGNTGELFF. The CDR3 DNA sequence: TGTGCCAGCAGTTTAACTATTGAGGGAAACACCGGGGAGCTGTTTTTT.